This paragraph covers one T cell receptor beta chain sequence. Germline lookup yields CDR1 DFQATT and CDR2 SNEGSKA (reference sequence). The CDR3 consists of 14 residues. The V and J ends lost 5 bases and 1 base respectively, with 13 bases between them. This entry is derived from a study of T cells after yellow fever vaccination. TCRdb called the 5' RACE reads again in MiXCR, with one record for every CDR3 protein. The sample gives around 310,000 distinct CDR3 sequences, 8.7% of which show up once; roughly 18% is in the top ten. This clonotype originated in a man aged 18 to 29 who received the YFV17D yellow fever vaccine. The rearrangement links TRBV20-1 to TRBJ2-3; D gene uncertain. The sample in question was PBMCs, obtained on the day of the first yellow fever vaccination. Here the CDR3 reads CSAPPGVGTDTQYF. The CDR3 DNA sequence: TGCAGTGCTCCACCGGGTGTGGGCACAGATACGCAGTATTTT.